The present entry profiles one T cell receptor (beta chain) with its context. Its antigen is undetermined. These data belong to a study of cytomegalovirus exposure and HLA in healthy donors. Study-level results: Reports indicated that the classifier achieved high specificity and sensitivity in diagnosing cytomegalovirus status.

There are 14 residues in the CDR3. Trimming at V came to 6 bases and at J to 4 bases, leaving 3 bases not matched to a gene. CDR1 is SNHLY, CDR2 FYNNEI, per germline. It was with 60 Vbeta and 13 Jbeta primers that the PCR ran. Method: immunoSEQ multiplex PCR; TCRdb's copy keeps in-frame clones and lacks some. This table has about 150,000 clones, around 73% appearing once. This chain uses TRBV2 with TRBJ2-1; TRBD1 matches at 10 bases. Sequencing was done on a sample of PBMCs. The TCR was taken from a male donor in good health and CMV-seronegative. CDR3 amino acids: CASRRTGGYNEQFF. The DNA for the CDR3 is TGTGCCAGCAGACGGACAGGGGGATACAATGAGCAGTTCTTC.